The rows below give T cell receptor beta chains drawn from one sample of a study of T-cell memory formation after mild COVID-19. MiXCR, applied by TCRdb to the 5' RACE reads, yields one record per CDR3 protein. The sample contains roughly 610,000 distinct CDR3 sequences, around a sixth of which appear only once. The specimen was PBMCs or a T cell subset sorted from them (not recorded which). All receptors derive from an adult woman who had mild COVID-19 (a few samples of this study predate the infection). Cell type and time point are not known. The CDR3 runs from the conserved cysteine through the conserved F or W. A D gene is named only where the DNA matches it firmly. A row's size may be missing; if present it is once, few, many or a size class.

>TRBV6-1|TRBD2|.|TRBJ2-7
TGTGCCAGCAGTGAAGTTGGCGTGGCGGGAGGGTCCTACGAGCAGTACTTC
CASSEVGVAGGSYEQYF
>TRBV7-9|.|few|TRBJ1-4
TGTGCCAGCAGCCGTACCGGGACAACTAATGAAAAACTGTTTTTT
CASSRTGTTNEKLFF
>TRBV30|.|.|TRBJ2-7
TGTGCCTGGAGTCCGCGTACCCGCTCCTACGAGCAGTACTTC
CAWSPRTRSYEQYF
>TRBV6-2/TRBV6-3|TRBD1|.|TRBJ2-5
TGTGCCAGCAGCCAGGGACAGGGGTGGGAGACCCAGTACTTC
CASSQGQGWETQYF
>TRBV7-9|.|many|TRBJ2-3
TGTGCCAGCAGCTTAGAAGCAGATACGCAGTATTTT
CASSLEADTQYF
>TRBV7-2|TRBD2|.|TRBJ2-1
TGTGCCAGCAGCCTACTGGGACTAGCGGGAGGGAATGAGCAGTTCTTC
CASSLLGLAGGNEQFF
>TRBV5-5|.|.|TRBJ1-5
TGTGCCAGCAGTTTCGGACACACTAGCAATCAGCCCCAGCATTTT
CASSFGHTSNQPQHF
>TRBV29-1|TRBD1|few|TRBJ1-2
TGCAGCGTTGGGGGACAGGCTCCCTATGGCTACACCTTC
CSVGGQAPYGYTF
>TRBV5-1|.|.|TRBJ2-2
TGCGCCAGCAGCACCCCGGGGGCTACCGCGAACACCGGGGAGCTGTTTTTT
CASSTPGATANTGELFF
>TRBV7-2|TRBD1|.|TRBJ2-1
TGTGCCAGCAGCTCCAGCCGCCGGGGACAGTTTGAGCAGTTCTTC
CASSSSRRGQFEQFF
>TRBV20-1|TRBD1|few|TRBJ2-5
TGCAGTGCTAGATCCGACAGGGGAGGTCTGGGGGAGACCCAGTACTTC
CSARSDRGGLGETQYF
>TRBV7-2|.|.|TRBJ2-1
TGTGCCAGCAGCTTAGAAAGGGGCCCCTACAATGAGCAGTTCTTC
CASSLERGPYNEQFF
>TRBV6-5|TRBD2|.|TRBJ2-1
TGTGCCAGCGAACTGAGATCTGCGGGGGGCCCCTACAATGAGCAGTTCTTC
CASELRSAGGPYNEQFF
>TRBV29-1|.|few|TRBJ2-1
TGCAGCGTTGAAGATTTCCAAGACCACAATGAGCAGTTCTTC
CSVEDFQDHNEQFF
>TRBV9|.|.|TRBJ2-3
TGTGCCAGCAGTGCGAGCGGCTACACAGATACGCAGTATTTT
CASSASGYTDTQYF
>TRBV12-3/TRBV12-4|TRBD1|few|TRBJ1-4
TGTGCCAGCACTCCGGGACAGGGGTTGGGAAAACTGTTTTTT
CASTPGQGLGKLFF
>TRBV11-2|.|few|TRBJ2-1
TGTGCCAGCAGTGGGCCCGGAGGTGAGCAGTTCTTC
CASSGPGGEQFF
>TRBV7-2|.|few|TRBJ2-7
TGTGCCAGCAGCTTATCCAGGGGGGGCTTCGAGCAGTACTTC
CASSLSRGGFEQYF
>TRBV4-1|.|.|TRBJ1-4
TGCGCCAGCAGCCGAGTACTCTTAACTAATGAAAAACTGTTTTTT
CASSRVLLTNEKLFF
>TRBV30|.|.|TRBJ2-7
TGTGCCTGGAGTGTAGGCCAGAGCTACGAGCAGTACTTC
CAWSVGQSYEQYF
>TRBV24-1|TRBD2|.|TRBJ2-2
TGTGCCACCAGTGACCCCACTAGCGGGGGCGGGACCGGGGAGCTGTTTTTT
CATSDPTSGGGTGELFF
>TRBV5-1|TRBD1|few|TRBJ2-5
TGCGCCAGCAGCTCCGGGGACAGGGCGCCTTGGGAGACCCAGTACTTC
CASSSGDRAPWETQYF
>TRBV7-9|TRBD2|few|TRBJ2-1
TGTGCCAGCGTGGGGGGCGGGAGGTTGAGCTCCTACAATGAGCAGTTCTTC
CASVGGGRLSSYNEQFF
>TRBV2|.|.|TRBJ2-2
TGTGCCAGCAGTGAAGAGGGCGGAGCCGGGGAGCTGTTTTTT
CASSEEGGAGELFF
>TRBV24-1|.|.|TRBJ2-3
TGTGCCACCAGTGAGCGGACTTTTGGCACAGATACGCAGTATTTT
CATSERTFGTDTQYF
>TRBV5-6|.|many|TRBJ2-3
TGTGCCAGCAGCTTGTATGGGGATACGCAGTATTTT
CASSLYGDTQYF
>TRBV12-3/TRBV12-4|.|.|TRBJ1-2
TGTGCCAGCAGCTCAAGCGTACAGGTGCCGGTCTACACCTTC
CASSSSVQVPVYTF
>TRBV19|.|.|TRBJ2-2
TGTGCCAGTGCAGGAGGGTCGGGACTGACCGGGGAGCTGTTTTTT
CASAGGSGLTGELFF
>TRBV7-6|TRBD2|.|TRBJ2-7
TGTGCCAGCAGCCCCGGGACTAAAATTACGGGGCAGTACTTC
CASSPGTKITGQYF
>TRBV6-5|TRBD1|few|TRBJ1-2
TGTGCCAGCAGATTTACAGGGGGCTATGGCTACACCTTC
CASRFTGGYGYTF
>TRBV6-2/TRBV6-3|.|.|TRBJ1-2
TGTGCCAGCAGTCCCAACCTCTATGGCTACACCTTC
CASSPNLYGYTF
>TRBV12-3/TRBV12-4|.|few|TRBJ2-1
TGTGCCAGCAGTTCCCGGTGGGGGCCGAGTTCCTACAATGAGCAGTTCTTC
CASSSRWGPSSYNEQFF
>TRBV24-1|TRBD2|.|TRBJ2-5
TGTGCCACCAGTTCCTACCCCACTAGCGGGAGCCTCGTAGGTCAAGAGACCCAGTACTTC
CATSSYPTSGSLVGQETQYF
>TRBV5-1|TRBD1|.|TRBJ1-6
TGCGCCAGCAGCTTGGGAGACAGGGTTACACCCCTCCACTTT
CASSLGDRVTPLHF
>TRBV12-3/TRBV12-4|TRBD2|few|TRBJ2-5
TGTGCCAGCAGTTTCTGGGGAGGGATGAAGGAGACCCAGTACTTC
CASSFWGGMKETQYF